A single sample gave rise to the 4 T cell receptor beta chains below, sequenced in a study of cytomegalovirus exposure and HLA in healthy donors. Both 60 Vbeta primers and 13 Jbeta primers went into the PCR. This table comes from immunoSEQ multiplex PCR, and its TCRdb copy is limited to in-frame clones, with some not included. The sample has approximately 150,000 clones; around 78% are singletons. Sequences were obtained from PBMCs. These receptors all come from a man aged 40-50 years in good health and CMV-seronegative.

This sequence joins TRBV5-1 and TRBJ2-7; 12 bases agree with TRBD2. This CDR3 is built from 15 residues. Germline loops: CDR1 SGHRS, CDR2 YFSETQ. V was clipped by 7 bases and J by 4 bases; unmatched bases: 9. This CDR3 is CASSPGTSGPYEQYF. As DNA, the CDR3 is TGCGCCAGCTCCCCCGGGACTAGCGGGCCATACGAGCAGTACTTC.

V usage is TRBV30 and J usage is TRBJ2-2; TRBD2 matches at 14 bases. The CDR3 runs 16 residues. The junction had 10 bases not matched to a gene; V was cut back by 3 bases and J by 10 bases. Looked up from germline, CDR1 is GTSNPN and CDR2 is SVGIG (reference sequence). CDR3 protein: CAWRRRLAGGLTELFF. The CDR3 nucleotides read TGTGCCTGGAGAAGGAGACTAGCGGGGGGGCTCACGGAGCTGTTTTTT.

The gene calls are TRBV10-1 and TRBJ1-1, with 7 bases that match TRBD1. The CDR3 loop spans 13 amino acids. Germline V CDR1 and CDR2: WNHNN, SYGVQD (reference sequence). V gave up 2 bases and J gave up 10 bases; unmatched junction bases: 7. CDR3 protein: CASSETRGPGAFF. CDR3 coding DNA: TGCGCCAGCAGTGAGACGAGGGGGCCCGGAGCTTTCTTT.

V and J are TRBV7-2 and TRBJ2-1; possible D gene TRBD2, 5 bases. The germline CDR1 and CDR2 sequences are SGHTA and FQGNSA. The CDR3 contains 14 residues. V was cut by 3 bases and J by 10 bases, with 16 bases left in between. Here the CDR3 reads CASSLVATLGEQFF. The CDR3 coding sequence is TGTGCCAGCAGCTTGGTAGCGACCCTCGGGGAGCAGTTCTTC.